The T cell receptor (beta chain) under discussion was sequenced for a study of Graves' ophthalmopathy and Graves' hyperthyroidism. General observations from the study: The model achieved 70.59% sensitivity and 72.22% specificity for ophthalmopathy progression. Sensitivity of around 86% and specificity of roughly 80% were achieved when a 13-signature model separated ophthalmopathy from stable hyperthyroidism.

Deletions cut 2 bases from V and 6 bases from J, with 11 bases between. Germline V CDR1 and CDR2: SGHRS, YFSETQ. The CDR3 runs to 13 residues. TCR beta CDR3 regions were amplified from RNA transcripts. HTBI primers served in a first-round RT-PCR, which a second-round multiplex PCR followed. TCRdb re-analysed the multiplex PCR reads in MiXCR, keeping a single row per CDR3 protein. This table holds hundreds of thousands of distinct CDR3 sequences, roughly 20% found once. In the case of this clonotype: As yet, its antigen is unknown.

Over 18 months of follow-up, stable hyperthyroidism required that no ophthalmopathy appear. Diagnosis used clinical symptoms, serum thyroxine, TRAb, thyroid ultrasound and orbital computed tomography. This chain connects TRBV5-1 to TRBJ1-1, with D maybe TRBD1 (6 bases). Sequencing input: peripheral blood. The sequence came from a woman younger than 30 with stable Graves' hyperthyroidism. The CDR3 sequence is CASSLPQGSEAFF. The CDR3 DNA reads as TGCGCCAGCAGCTTACCACAGGGATCTGAAGCTTTCTTT.